This T cell receptor (beta chain) came from a study of Ad26.COV2.S vaccination and SARS-CoV-2 variants. Sequenced by immunoSEQ multiplex PCR; TCRdb stores in-frame clones only, minus some. The repertoire holds just over 350,000 clones, with about 90% as singletons. This CDR3 has 19 residues. Germline values: CDR1 SGHVS, CDR2 FNYEAQ. The trim removed 1 base at V and 2 bases at J, leaving 10 bases unmatched. The TCR originated in a human donor who had recovered from COVID-19. V usage is TRBV7-6 and J usage is TRBJ2-1; 11 bases match TRBD2. Material: peripheral blood, obtained after recovery from COVID-19. The DNA of the CDR3 is TGTGCCAGCAGCTTAGGGCTAGCGGGGGGCCGGGGGGCCTACAATGAGCAGTTCTTC. Translated: CASSLGLAGGRGAYNEQFF.